The present TCR beta chain was sequenced within a study of T-cell memory formation after mild COVID-19. TCRdb recomputed calls from the 5' RACE reads with MiXCR, one row per CDR3 protein. The sample includes more than 250,000 distinct CDR3 sequences, 15% to 20% of them seen just once. This sequence was found in a man between 18 and 35 years old who had mild COVID-19 (a few samples of this study predate the infection). Cell type and time point are not known. The sequencing sample was made of PBMCs or a T cell subset sorted from them (not recorded which).

CDR3 loop: CASSAGAKITEAFF. In DNA, the CDR3 is TGTGCCAGTAGTGCGGGAGCTAAAATCACTGAAGCTTTCTTT. The V and J genes are TRBV19 and TRBJ1-1; unclear D gene. V lost 5 bases and J 4 bases, leaving 14 bases between the germline ends. Germline assignment: CDR1 LNHDA and CDR2 SQIVND (reference sequence). This CDR3 is 14 amino acids long. Drawing the rest from reference TRBV19 and TRBJ1-1, the complete variable domain is DGGITQSPKYLFRKEGQNVTLSCEQNLNHDAMYWYRQDPGQGLRLIYYSQIVNDFQKGDIAEGYSVSREKKESFPLTVTSAQKNPTAFYLCASSAGAKITEAFFGQGTRLTVV.